This passage covers 30 T cell receptor beta chains from one sample sequenced in a study of blood T cell repertoires in COVID-19. Some clones are missing from TCRdb's copy, which holds only in-frame ones; the method was immunoSEQ multiplex PCR. This sample has more than 200,000 clones, with about nine tenths found just once. Material for sequencing was peripheral blood. The source is a man older than 75 with acute or convalescent COVID-19.

CDR3 coding DNA: TGTGCCTGGACTAGACAGGGGTTCGACGAGCAGTACTTC. Residues: CAWTRQGFDEQYF. The rearrangement uses TRBV30 and TRBJ2-7, with 8 bases aligning to TRBD1. The germline V gene has CDR1 GTSNPN and CDR2 SVGIG (reference sequence). This CDR3 has 13 residues. J was trimmed by 5 bases and V by 4 bases; bases with no gene match: 7.

The chain recombines TRBV24-1 with TRBJ2-3, with D tentatively TRBD2 (6 bases). The CDR3 is 17 amino acids. V lost 0 bases and J lost 1, with 13 bases in between. Germline values: CDR1 KGHDR, CDR2 SFDVKD. The CDR3 DNA reads as TGTGCCACCAGTGATTTGCCTGGGTGGGGGGGCACAGATACGCAGTATTTT. This encodes CATSDLPGWGGTDTQYF.

As regards this clone: At the DNA level, this CDR3 is encoded by other sequences in the same sample as well. The chain uses TRBV7-3 and TRBJ2-3, with D maybe TRBD2 (5 bases). The V gene lost 0 bases and the J gene lost 3 bases, with 10 bases spanning the gap. The CDR3 sequence is 15 residues long. In germline, CDR1 is SGHTA, CDR2 FQGTGA. The DNA for the CDR3 is TGTGCCAGCAGCTTAACGGGCCTAGCTACAGATACGCAGTATTTT. Amino acids: CASSLTGLATDTQYF.

V is TRBV25-1 and J is TRBJ1-3; no firm D call. The germline gives CDR1 MGHDK, CDR2 SYGVNS. The V gene lost 10 bases and the J gene lost 0 bases, with 16 bases spanning the gap. There are 15 residues in the CDR3. The CDR3 loop is CATEVPRTSGNTIYF. The CDR3, as DNA: TGTGCCACGGAGGTCCCCAGGACCTCTGGAAACACCATATATTTT.

The V gene is TRBV29-1, the J gene TRBJ1-1, with a possible D match to TRBD1 (6 bases). The CDR3 has 13 residues. V was cut by 5 bases and J by 11 bases, with 21 bases left in between. In germline, CDR1 is SQVTM, CDR2 ANQGSEA. The DNA of the CDR3 is TGCAGCGTTCCCCGACAGGAGGCCCGAGGGGCTTTCTTT. This translates into CSVPRQEARGAFF. Complete variable domain (other parts from reference TRBV29-1 and TRBJ1-1): SAVISQKPSRDICQRGTSLTIQCQVDSQVTMMFWYRQQPGQSLTLIATANQGSEATYESGFVIDKFPISRPNLTFSTLTVSNMSPEDSSIYLCSVPRQEARGAFFGQGTRLTVV.

The CDR3: CATSDSGTQYF. In DNA, the CDR3 is TGTGCCACCAGTGATTCCGGGACCCAGTACTTC. The chain joins TRBV24-1 to TRBJ2-5; D ambiguous. Trimming pared 2 bases from V and 7 bases from J, leaving 4 bases between. CDR1 and CDR2 from the germline V gene are KGHDR and SFDVKD. This CDR3 comprises 11 residues.

The chain combines TRBV28 with TRBJ2-7; D uncertain. V was cut by 2 bases and J by 2 bases, with 7 bases left in between. In germline, CDR1 is MDHEN, CDR2 SYDVKM. The CDR3 covers 13 residues. The CDR3 region has the DNA TGTGCCAGCAGTTTAGGCGGAACCTACGAGCAGTACGTC. This sequence encodes CASSLGGTYEQYV.

The chain joins TRBV7-2 to TRBJ2-5, with 12 bases that match TRBD2. The CDR3 runs to 16 residues. Germline V gene lookup returns CDR1 SGHTA and CDR2 FQGNSA. Trimming took 5 bases from V and 5 from J; bases not matched to a gene: 9. The DNA for the CDR3 is TGTGCCAGCAGCCCCCTAGCGGGAGGGCTTCGGGAGACCCAGTACTTC. This encodes CASSPLAGGLRETQYF.

This chain uses TRBV6-1 with TRBJ2-3, with D possibly TRBD2 on 5 matching bases. The CDR3 consists of 18 residues. The germline CDR1 and CDR2 sequences are MNHNS and SASEGT. V lost 3 bases, J lost 3 bases, and 22 bases lay in between. The CDR3 nucleotides read TGTGCCAGCAGTGACGAAGTAAGAGGGAGTGGGATAACAGATACGCAGTATTTT. It yields the protein CASSDEVRGSGITDTQYF.

This sequence joins TRBV20-1 and TRBJ1-1; maybe TRBD1 (6 bases). Per the germline V gene, CDR1 is DFQATT and CDR2 is SNEGSKA (reference sequence). This CDR3 is built from 15 residues. V gave up 3 bases and J gave up 7 bases, with 21 bases separating them. The CDR3 region is CSASTPGQGEFEAFF. CDR3 DNA: TGCAGTGCTAGTACACCGGGACAAGGGGAGTTTGAAGCTTTCTTT.

The gene calls are TRBV29-1 and TRBJ2-3; 9 nucleotides agree with TRBD1. Trimming took 5 bases from V and 6 from J; bases not matched to a gene: 6. The CDR3 is 13 amino acids. Germline values: CDR1 SQVTM, CDR2 ANQGSEA. The CDR3 DNA reads as TGCAGCGTTCAGGGACAGGGAGGCGATACGCAGTATTTT. Encoded protein: CSVQGQGGDTQYF.

The rearrangement joins TRBV18 to TRBJ2-7; D gene uncertain. The CDR3 is 16 residues long. Trimming shortened V by 1 base and J by 0 bases, and 13 bases separated the two germline ends. In germline, CDR1 is KGHSH, CDR2 LQKENI. The CDR3 spells CASSPRAEVSSYEQYV. The CDR3 DNA follows: TGTGCCAGCTCACCACGCGCGGAAGTCAGCTCCTACGAGCAGTACGTC.

The CDR3 nucleotides read TGTGCCAGCAGCTTAATGGGGGGAGAGTACGAGCAGTACTTC. Translation gives CASSLMGGEYEQYF. The rearrangement links TRBV7-2 to TRBJ2-7; a possible D gene is TRBD2 (6 bases). Trimming cost V 2 bases and J 4 bases, with 12 bases left between them. The CDR3 runs 14 residues. Germline-derived CDR1 and CDR2 are SGHTA and FQGNSA.

A note on this clone: This sample also contains other DNA sequences that code for the same CDR3. The genes are TRBV3-1 (or the pseudogene TRBV3-2) and TRBJ2-3; possibly TRBD1 for D (5 bases). Germline V gene lookup returns CDR1 LGHDT and CDR2 YNNKEL (reference sequence). CDR3 size: 12 residues. V was trimmed by 6 bases and J by 6 bases, leaving 10 bases between them. The DNA of the CDR3 is TGTGCCAGCAGTCCCCCAGGGGATACGCAGTATTTT. Amino acids: CASSPPGDTQYF.

In this sample, this clone turned up a few times. The chain joins TRBV11-2 to TRBJ2-3; 15 nucleotides line up with TRBD2. Germline assignment: CDR1 SGHAT and CDR2 FQNNGV. J lost 2 bases, V lost 5 bases, and 8 bases had no gene match. CDR3 length: 18 residues. CDR3 nucleotide sequence: TGTGCCAGCAGCAAAGGGACTAGCGGGAGGACTCACACAGATACGCAGTATTTT. Its translation: CASSKGTSGRTHTDTQYF.

The V gene is TRBV6-5, the J gene TRBJ2-7, with 10 bases fitting TRBD2. The CDR3 runs to 16 residues. J lost 4 bases, V lost 4 bases, and 10 bases had no gene match. The germline V gene has CDR1 MNHEY and CDR2 SVGAGI. The CDR3 spells CASSSWPAGGVYEQYF. The CDR3 DNA follows: TGTGCCAGCAGTTCTTGGCCAGCGGGAGGGGTATACGAGCAGTACTTC.

The chain joins TRBV7-9 to TRBJ1-4; D gene uncertain. CDR1 and CDR2 from the germline V gene are SEHNR and FQNEAQ (reference sequence). Trimming took 5 bases from V and 7 from J, leaving 17 bases between them. The CDR3 is 15 amino acids. The chain's CDR3 is CASSLGSSKGEKLFF. The CDR3 DNA reads as TGTGCCAGCAGCCTGGGGAGCAGCAAGGGTGAAAAACTGTTTTTT.

The V gene is TRBV28, the J gene TRBJ2-5; D gene uncertain. The CDR3 contains 11 residues. The V gene lost 6 bases and the J gene lost 5 bases, with 7 bases spanning the gap. Germline lookup yields CDR1 MDHEN and CDR2 SYDVKM. The CDR3 nucleotides are TGTGCCAGCAGGTCGCGGGAGACCCAGTACTTC. It specifies CASRSRETQYF. Filled out from reference TRBV28 and TRBJ2-5, the complete variable domain reads DVKVTQSSRYLVKRTGEKVFLECVQDMDHENMFWYRQDPGLGLRLIYFSYDVKMKEKGDIPEGYSVSREKKERFSLILESASTNQTSMYLCASRSRETQYFGPGTRLLVL.

J is TRBJ2-2 and V is TRBV5-1; possible D gene TRBD1, 5 bases. V shed 2 bases and J shed 9 bases, with 8 bases lying between them. CDR3 size: 12 residues. Germline V gene data show CDR1 as SGHRS and CDR2 as YFSETQ. Written as DNA, the CDR3 is TGCGCCAGCAGCTTACCAGGGAGGGAGCTGTTTTTT. Its translation is CASSLPGRELFF.

The CDR3 sequence: CASSTGHLNTYEQYF. CDR3 coding DNA: TGTGCCAGTAGTACGGGACACCTAAATACCTACGAGCAGTACTTC. The chain couples TRBV19 to TRBJ2-7; weak D call: TRBD1 (6 bases). The germline V and J ends were trimmed by 4 bases and 2 bases, with 15 bases remaining between them. The CDR3 sequence is 15 residues long. Per germline, CDR1 LNHDA and CDR2 SQIVND (reference sequence).

This chain joins TRBV7-2 and TRBJ2-3; perhaps TRBD2 as D (6 bases). Trimming left V 1 base short and J 8 bases short, with 10 bases between. The CDR3 consists of 13 residues. In germline, CDR1 is SGHTA, CDR2 FQGNSA. Written as DNA, the CDR3 is TGTGCCAGCAGCTTAGGGCGGGGATCTACGCAGTATTTT. Its translation is CASSLGRGSTQYF. Based on the CDR3 plus reference TRBV7-2 and TRBJ2-3, the full variable domain is GAGVSQSPSNKVTEKGKDVELRCDPISGHTALYWYRQSLGQGLEFLIYFQGNSAPDKSGLPSDRFSAERTGGSVSTLTIQRTQQEDSAVYLCASSLGRGSTQYFGPGTRLTVL.

The gene calls are TRBV6-5 and TRBJ2-7; 13 bases are a match to TRBD2. Per the germline V gene, CDR1 is MNHEY and CDR2 is SVGAGI. The CDR3 has 16 residues. Trimming took 4 bases from V and 5 from J; bases not matched to a gene: 8. The CDR3 DNA reads TGTGCCAGCAGTTGCCGGACTAGCGGGAGTTGCCACGAGCAGTACTTC. As protein: CASSCRTSGSCHEQYF.

J is TRBJ1-1 and V is TRBV6-5; D is possibly TRBD1 (6 bases). Germline lookup yields CDR1 MNHEY and CDR2 SVGAGI. This CDR3 has 13 residues. V dropped 8 bases and J dropped 6 bases, with 16 bases sitting between them. CDR3 sequence reads: CASGPWGGAEAFF. In nucleotides, the CDR3 is TGTGCCAGCGGTCCTTGGGGGGGCGCTGAAGCTTTCTTT.

The rearrangement joins TRBV18 to TRBJ2-7, with TRBD1 matching 9 bases. Germline trimming cut 3 bases from V and 6 bases from J; bases unmatched to any gene: 9. The CDR3 loop spans 15 amino acids. The germline V gene has CDR1 KGHSH and CDR2 LQKENI. The chain's CDR3 is CASSPTGTGTGEQYF. As DNA, the CDR3 is TGTGCCAGCTCACCCACCGGGACAGGGACCGGCGAGCAGTACTTC.

The rearrangement uses TRBV11-2 and TRBJ2-7; 11 bases map to TRBD2. The germline V gene has CDR1 SGHAT and CDR2 FQNNGV. Unmatched junction bases numbered 3, after V lost 5 bases and J lost 3 bases. The CDR3 contains 14 residues. CDR3 in DNA: TGTGCCAGCAGCCGAGGACTAGCGGGCTACGAGCAGTACTTC. Its translation is CASSRGLAGYEQYF.

V gene TRBV5-1 combines with J gene TRBJ1-4; TRBD1 agrees at 7 bases. Germline values: CDR1 SGHRS, CDR2 YFSETQ. CDR3 length equals 15 residues. J was trimmed by 7 bases and V by 1 base; bases with no gene match: 7. The CDR3 nucleotides read TGCGCCAGCAGCTTGACAGGGGAAGGACGTGAAAAACTGTTTTTT. Encoded protein: CASSLTGEGREKLFF.

This chain uses TRBV6-2 or TRBV6-3 with TRBJ2-5, with D tentatively TRBD1 (6 bases). The V end lost 4 bases, the J end lost 5 bases, and 26 bases lay between the germline ends. Germline values: CDR1 MNHEY, CDR2 SVGEGT. The CDR3 is 18 amino acids. CDR3 coding DNA: TGTGCCAGCAGTTTCCTCCGGGACATACCCCTCCCAGGGGAGACCCAGTACTTC. Amino acids: CASSFLRDIPLPGETQYF.

The V and J genes are TRBV19 and TRBJ1-5, with D unclear. The CDR3 contains 14 residues. Trimming cost V 8 bases and J 11 bases, with 22 bases left between them. Germline V CDR1 and CDR2: LNHDA, SQIVND (reference sequence). The CDR3 DNA follows: TGTGCCAGTGCCCCAGACCGGAGCCAATCAGCCCAGCATTTT. Its protein is CASAPDRSQSAQHF. Complete variable domain (other parts from reference TRBV19 and TRBJ1-5): DGGITQSPKYLFRKEGQNVTLSCEQNLNHDAMYWYRQDPGQGLRLIYYSQIVNDFQKGDIAEGYSVSREKKESFPLTVTSAQKNPTAFYLCASAPDRSQSAQHFGDGTRLSIL.

This clone was detected a few times. This sequence joins TRBV7-9 and TRBJ2-2; no definite D call. V dropped 0 bases and J dropped 5 bases, with 7 bases sitting between them. In germline, CDR1 is SEHNR, CDR2 FQNEAQ (reference sequence). This CDR3 is 14 amino acids long. DNA of the CDR3: TGTGCCAGCAGCTTAGCGTGGCAGACCGGGGAGCTGTTTTTT. This translates into CASSLAWQTGELFF.

The chain joins TRBV19 to TRBJ1-5, with D possibly matching TRBD1 (6 bases). The CDR3 extends over 14 amino acids. The V gene's germline CDR1 is LNHDA and CDR2 SQIVND (reference sequence). The V gene lost 4 bases and the J gene lost 4 bases, with 11 bases spanning the gap. CDR3 loop: CASSTGTTNQPQHF. CDR3 nucleotide sequence: TGTGCCAGTAGTACCGGGACAACTAATCAGCCCCAGCATTTT.